This T cell receptor (beta chain) was retrieved from a study of shared clonotypes between healthy human individuals. Overall study: CD4 naive and CD4 memory each took three plates per donor, while CD8 naive took two and CD8 memory one.

How the authors handled the data: ImmunoSEQ only sent back junction sequences with no quality scores, so filtering was done differently. Generated by immunoSEQ multiplex PCR, the TCRdb table keeps only in-frame clones and is missing some. From that table come the V and J calls and clone size; the DNA was used to work out D and trimming. This sample has about 2.4 million clones, with approximately 93% found just once. There are 15 residues in the CDR3. Trimming pared 0 bases from V and 6 bases from J, leaving 12 bases between. CDR1 is KGHSH, CDR2 LQKENI, per germline. Findings of the study overall: In the sorted subsets, rarefaction showed sequencing was incomplete despite large depth.

Regarding this clone: The antigen remains unidentified.

The clonotype originates from a man between 18 and 29 years old in good health. Some clones in this sample may be carry-over from other donors' samples. J is TRBJ2-1 and V is TRBV18; no firm D call. What was sequenced was naive CD4+ T cells from PBMCs. The subset denotes: CD45RA+ positively selected. The CDR3 reads CASSPPSDLRNEQFF. DNA for the CDR3: TGTGCCAGCTCACCACCCTCGGATCTTCGCAATGAGCAGTTCTTC.